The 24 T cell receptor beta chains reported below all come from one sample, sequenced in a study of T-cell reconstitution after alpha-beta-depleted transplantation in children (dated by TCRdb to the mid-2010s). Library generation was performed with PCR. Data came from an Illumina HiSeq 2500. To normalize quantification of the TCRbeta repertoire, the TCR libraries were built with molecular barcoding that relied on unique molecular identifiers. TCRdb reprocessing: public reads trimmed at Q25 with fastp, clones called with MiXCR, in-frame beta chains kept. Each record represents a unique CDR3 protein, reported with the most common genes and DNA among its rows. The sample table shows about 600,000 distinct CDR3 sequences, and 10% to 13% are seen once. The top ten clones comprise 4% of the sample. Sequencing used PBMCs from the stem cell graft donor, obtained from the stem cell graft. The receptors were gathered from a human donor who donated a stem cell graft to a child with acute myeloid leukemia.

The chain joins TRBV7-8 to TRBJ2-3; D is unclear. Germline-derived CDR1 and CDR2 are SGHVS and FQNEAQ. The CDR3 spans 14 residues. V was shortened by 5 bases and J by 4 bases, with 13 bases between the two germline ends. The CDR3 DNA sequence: TGTGCCAGCAGCCGGAACAAGAAGGCAGATACGCAGTATTTT. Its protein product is CASSRNKKADTQYF.

This CDR3 is CASSSWLNEQFF. The CDR3 DNA reads as TGTGCCAGCAGCTCTTGGTTGAATGAGCAGTTCTTC. This chain links TRBV7-2 with TRBJ2-1; D is uncertain. Trimming removed 4 bases at V and 7 bases at J, with 8 bases between. CDR3 size: 12 residues. Looked up from germline, CDR1 is SGHTA and CDR2 is FQGNSA.

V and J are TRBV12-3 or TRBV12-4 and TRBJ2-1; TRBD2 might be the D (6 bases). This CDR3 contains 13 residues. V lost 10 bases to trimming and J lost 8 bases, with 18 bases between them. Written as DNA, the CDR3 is TGTGCCACCAGGTCCGGGAGCTCCCATGAGCAGTTCTTC. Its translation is CATRSGSSHEQFF.

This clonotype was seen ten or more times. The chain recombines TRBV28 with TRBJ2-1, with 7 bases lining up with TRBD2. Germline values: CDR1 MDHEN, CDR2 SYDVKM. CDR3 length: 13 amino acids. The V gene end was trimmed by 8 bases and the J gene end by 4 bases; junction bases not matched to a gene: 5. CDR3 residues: CASWASGYNEQFF. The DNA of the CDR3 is TGTGCCAGCTGGGCTAGCGGTTACAATGAGCAGTTCTTC.

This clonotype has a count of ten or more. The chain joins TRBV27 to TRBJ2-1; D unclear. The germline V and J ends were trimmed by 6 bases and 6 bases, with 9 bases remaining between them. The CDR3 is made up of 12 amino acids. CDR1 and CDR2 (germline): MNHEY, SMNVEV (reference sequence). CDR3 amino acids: CASSRRPNEQFF. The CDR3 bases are TGTGCCAGCAGCAGGAGACCCAATGAGCAGTTCTTC.

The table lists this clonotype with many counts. In DNA form, the CDR3 reads TGTGCCAGCAGCTTAATTGGACTAGCGGGAATTCACAACAATGAGCAGTTCTTC. As protein: CASSLIGLAGIHNNEQFF. The V and J genes are TRBV11-2 and TRBJ2-1; 12 bases agree with TRBD2. V gave up 2 bases and J gave up 5 bases; unmatched junction bases: 10. The CDR3 is made up of 18 amino acids. Germline V gene sequence: CDR1 SGHAT, CDR2 FQNNGV.

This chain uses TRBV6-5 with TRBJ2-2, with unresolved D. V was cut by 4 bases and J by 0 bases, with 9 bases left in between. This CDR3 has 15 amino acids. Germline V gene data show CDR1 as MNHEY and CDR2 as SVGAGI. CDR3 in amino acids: CASSLWQSNTGELFF. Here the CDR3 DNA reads TGTGCCAGCAGTTTATGGCAGTCGAACACCGGGGAGCTGTTTTTT.

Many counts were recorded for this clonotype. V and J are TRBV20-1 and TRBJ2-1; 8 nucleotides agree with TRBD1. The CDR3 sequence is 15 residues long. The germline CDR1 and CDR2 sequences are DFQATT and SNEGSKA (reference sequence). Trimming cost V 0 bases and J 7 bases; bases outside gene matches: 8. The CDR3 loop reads CSARDNPGGWNEQFF. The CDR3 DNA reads TGCAGTGCTAGAGATAACCCAGGGGGCTGGAATGAGCAGTTCTTC.

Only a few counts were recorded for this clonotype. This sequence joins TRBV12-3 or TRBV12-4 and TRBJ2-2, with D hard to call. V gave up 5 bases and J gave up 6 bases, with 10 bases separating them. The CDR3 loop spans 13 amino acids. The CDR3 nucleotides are TGTGCCAGCAGTCTAGTAGCCCCCGGGGAGCTGTTTTTT. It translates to CASSLVAPGELFF.

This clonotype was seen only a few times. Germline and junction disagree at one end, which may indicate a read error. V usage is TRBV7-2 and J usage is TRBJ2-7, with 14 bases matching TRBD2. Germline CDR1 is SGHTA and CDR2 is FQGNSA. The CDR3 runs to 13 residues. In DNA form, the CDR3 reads TGTGCCAGCAGCCATGGGACTAGCGGGAGCCAGGGCTTC. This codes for CASSHGTSGSQGF.

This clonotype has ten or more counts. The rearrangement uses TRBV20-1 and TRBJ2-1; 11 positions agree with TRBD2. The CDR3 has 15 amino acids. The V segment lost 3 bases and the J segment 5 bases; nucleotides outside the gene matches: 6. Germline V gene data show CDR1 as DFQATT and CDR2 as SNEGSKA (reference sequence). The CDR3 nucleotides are TGCAGTGCTAGGCCATTAGCGGGAGGGCACAATGAGCAGTTCTTC. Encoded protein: CSARPLAGGHNEQFF.

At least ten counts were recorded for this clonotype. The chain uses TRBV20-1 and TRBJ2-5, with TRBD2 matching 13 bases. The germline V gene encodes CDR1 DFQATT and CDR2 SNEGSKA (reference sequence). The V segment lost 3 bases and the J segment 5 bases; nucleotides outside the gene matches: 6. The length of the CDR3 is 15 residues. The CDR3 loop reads CSASWTSGSMETQYF. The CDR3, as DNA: TGCAGTGCTAGCTGGACTAGCGGGAGTATGGAGACCCAGTACTTC.

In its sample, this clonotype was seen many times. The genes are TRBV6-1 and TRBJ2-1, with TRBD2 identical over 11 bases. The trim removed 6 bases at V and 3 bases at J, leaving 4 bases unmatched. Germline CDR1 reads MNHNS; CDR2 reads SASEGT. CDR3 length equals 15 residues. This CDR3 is CASRQLAGVYNEQFF. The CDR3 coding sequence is TGTGCCAGCAGGCAACTAGCGGGAGTCTACAATGAGCAGTTCTTC.

As DNA, the CDR3 is TGCAGCGTTGAGAATCAAGAGACCCAGTACTTC. The encoded protein is CSVENQETQYF. The J gene is TRBJ2-5, the V gene TRBV29-1, with no clear D. The V end lost 3 bases, the J end lost 2 bases, and 4 bases lay between the germline ends. CDR3 length: 11 residues. Germline loops: CDR1 SQVTM, CDR2 ANQGSEA.

CDR3 region: CASGREGPGGYTF. DNA of the CDR3: TGTGCCAGTGGTCGTGAGGGGCCGGGGGGCTACACCTTC. The gene calls are TRBV12-3 or TRBV12-4 and TRBJ1-2; D perhaps matches TRBD1 (5 bases). Trimming pared 9 bases from V and 8 bases from J, leaving 19 bases between. This CDR3 has 13 amino acids.

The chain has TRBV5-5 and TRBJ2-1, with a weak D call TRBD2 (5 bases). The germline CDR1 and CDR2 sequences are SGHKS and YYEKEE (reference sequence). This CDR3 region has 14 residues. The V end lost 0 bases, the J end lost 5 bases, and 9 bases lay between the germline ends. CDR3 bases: TGTGCCAGCAGCTTGGAAGGAGGAAACAATGAGCAGTTCTTC. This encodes CASSLEGGNNEQFF.

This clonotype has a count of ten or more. The CDR3 coding sequence is TGCAGCGTTGGACAGGACTATGGCTACACCTTC. Its protein is CSVGQDYGYTF. V and J are TRBV29-1 and TRBJ1-2; D is perhaps TRBD1 (6 bases). The germline V gene encodes CDR1 SQVTM and CDR2 ANQGSEA. The CDR3 sequence is 11 residues long. Trimming took off 4 bases at V and 3 bases at J, with 6 bases between the two ends.

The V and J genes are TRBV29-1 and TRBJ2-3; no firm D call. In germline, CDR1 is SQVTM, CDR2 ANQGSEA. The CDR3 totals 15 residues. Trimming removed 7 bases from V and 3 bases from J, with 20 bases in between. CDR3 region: CSAPMRPGDTDTQYF. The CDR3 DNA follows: TGCAGCGCCCCAATGCGTCCCGGAGATACAGATACGCAGTATTTT.

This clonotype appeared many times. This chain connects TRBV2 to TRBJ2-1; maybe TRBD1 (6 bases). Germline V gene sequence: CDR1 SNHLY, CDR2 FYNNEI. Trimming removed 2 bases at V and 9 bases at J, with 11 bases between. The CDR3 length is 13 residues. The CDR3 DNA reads TGTGCCAGCAGTGAAAGACGAGGGGGTGAGCAGTTCTTC. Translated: CASSERRGGEQFF.

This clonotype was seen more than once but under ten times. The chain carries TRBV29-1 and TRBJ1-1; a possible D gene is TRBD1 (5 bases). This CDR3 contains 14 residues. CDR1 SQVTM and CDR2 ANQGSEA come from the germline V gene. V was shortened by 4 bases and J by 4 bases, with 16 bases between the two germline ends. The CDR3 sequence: CSVVVKGRGTEAFF. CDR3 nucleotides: TGCAGCGTTGTGGTTAAAGGGAGGGGCACTGAAGCTTTCTTT.

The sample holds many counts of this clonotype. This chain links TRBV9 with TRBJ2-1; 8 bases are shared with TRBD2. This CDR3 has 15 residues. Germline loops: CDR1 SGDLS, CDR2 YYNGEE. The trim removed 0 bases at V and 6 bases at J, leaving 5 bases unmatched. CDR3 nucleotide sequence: TGTGCCAGCAGCGTAGCTACTAGCGGTTTCAATGAGCAGTTCTTC. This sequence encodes CASSVATSGFNEQFF.

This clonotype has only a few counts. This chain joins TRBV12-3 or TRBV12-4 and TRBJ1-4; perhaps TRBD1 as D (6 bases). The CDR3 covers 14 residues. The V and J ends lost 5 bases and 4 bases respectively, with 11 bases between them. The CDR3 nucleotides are TGTGCCAGCAGTCCAGGGGTCATTAATGAAAAACTGTTTTTT. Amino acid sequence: CASSPGVINEKLFF.

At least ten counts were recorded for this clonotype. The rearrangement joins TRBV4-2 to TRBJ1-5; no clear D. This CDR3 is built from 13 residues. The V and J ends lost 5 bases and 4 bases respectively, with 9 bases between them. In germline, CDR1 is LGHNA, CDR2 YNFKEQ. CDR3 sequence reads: CASSFDGNQPQHF. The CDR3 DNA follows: TGTGCCAGCAGCTTTGACGGTAATCAGCCCCAGCATTTT.

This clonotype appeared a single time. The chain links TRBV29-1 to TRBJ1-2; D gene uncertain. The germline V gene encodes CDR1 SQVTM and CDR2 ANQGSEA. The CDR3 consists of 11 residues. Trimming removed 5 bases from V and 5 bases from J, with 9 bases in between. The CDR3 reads CSVWSGYGYTF. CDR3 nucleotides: TGCAGCGTTTGGAGTGGATATGGCTACACCTTC.